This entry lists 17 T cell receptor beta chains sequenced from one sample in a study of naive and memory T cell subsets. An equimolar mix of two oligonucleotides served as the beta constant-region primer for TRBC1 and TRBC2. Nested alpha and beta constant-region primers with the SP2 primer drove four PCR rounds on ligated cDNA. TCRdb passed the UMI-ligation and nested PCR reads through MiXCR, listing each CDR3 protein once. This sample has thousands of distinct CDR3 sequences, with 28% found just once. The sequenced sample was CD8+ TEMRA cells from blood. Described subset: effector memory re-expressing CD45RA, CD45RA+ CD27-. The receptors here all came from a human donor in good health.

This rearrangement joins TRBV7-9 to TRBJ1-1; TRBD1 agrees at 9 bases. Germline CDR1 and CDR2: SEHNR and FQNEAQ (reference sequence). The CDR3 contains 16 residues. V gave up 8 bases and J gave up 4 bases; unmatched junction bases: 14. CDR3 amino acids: CASGPSRDRVTTEAFF. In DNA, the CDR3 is TGTGCCAGCGGCCCCTCCCGGGACAGGGTGACCACTGAAGCTTTCTTT.

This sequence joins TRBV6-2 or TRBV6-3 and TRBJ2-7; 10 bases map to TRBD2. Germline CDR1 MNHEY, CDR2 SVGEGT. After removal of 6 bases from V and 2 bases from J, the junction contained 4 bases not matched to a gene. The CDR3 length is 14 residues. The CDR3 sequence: CASSPAGGAYEQYF. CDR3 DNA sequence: TGTGCCAGCAGCCCAGCGGGGGGGGCCTACGAGCAGTACTTC.

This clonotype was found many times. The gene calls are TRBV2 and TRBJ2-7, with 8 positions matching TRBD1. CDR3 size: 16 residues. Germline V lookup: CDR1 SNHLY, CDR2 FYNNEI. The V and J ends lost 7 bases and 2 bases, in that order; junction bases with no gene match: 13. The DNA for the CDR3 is TGTGCCAGCACCGCCCCCCCGACAGGGGATACCTACGAGCAGTACTTC. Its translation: CASTAPPTGDTYEQYF. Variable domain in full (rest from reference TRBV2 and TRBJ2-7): EPEVTQTPSHQVTQMGQEVILRCVPISNHLYFYWYRQILGQKVEFLVSFYNNEISEKSEIFDDQFSVERPDGSNFTLKIRSTKLEDSAMYFCASTAPPTGDTYEQYFGPGTRLTVT.

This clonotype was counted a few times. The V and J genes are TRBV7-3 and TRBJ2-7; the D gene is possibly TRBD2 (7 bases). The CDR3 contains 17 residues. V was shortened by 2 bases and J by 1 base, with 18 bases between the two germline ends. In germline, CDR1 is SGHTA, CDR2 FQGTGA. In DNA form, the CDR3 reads TGTGCCAGCAGCTTAGGGACGGGGGGCCTTCGGTCCTACGAGCAGTACTTC. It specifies CASSLGTGGLRSYEQYF.

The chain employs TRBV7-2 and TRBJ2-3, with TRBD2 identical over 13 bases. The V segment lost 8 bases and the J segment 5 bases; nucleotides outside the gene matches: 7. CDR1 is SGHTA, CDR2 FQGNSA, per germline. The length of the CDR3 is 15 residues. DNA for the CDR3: TGTGCCAGCGGACGGACTAGCGGGAGCTTAGATACGCAGTATTTT. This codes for CASGRTSGSLDTQYF.

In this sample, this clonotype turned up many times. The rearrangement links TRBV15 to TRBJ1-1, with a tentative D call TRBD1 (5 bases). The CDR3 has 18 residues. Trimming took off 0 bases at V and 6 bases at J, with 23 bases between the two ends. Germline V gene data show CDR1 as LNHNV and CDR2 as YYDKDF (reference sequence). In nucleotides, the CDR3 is TGTGCCACCAGCAGAGATTTATTGAGGCAGGGAGGGCTGCCTGAAGCTTTCTTT. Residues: CATSRDLLRQGGLPEAFF. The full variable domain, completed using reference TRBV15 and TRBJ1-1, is DAMVIQNPRYQVTQFGKPVTLSCSQTLNHNVMYWYQQKSSQAPKLLFHYYDKDFNNEADTPDNFQSRRPNTSFCFLDIRSPGLGDTAMYLCATSRDLLRQGGLPEAFFGQGTRLTVV.

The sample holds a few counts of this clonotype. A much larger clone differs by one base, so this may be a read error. CDR3 in DNA: TGTGCCAGCAGCCCCCCTGGGGGGGAGACCCAGTACTTC. Translating gives CASSPPGGETQYF. V and J are TRBV13 and TRBJ2-5, with D tentatively TRBD2 (6 bases). From germline, CDR1 is PRHDT and CDR2 FYEKMQ (reference sequence). Trimming shortened V by 5 bases and J by 5 bases, and 12 bases separated the two germline ends. This CDR3 has 13 residues.

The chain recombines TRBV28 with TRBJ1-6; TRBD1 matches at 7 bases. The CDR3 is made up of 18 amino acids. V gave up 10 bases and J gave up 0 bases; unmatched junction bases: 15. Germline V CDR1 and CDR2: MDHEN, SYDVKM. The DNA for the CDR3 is TGTGCCACCACCCTACTCCCGACAGGGAGCTCCTATAATTCACCCCTCCACTTT. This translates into CATTLLPTGSSYNSPLHF.

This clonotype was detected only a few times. DNA of the CDR3: TGTGCCAGCAACCCTACCCGGGCCACTGAAGCTTTCTTT. It yields the protein CASNPTRATEAFF. The chain is built from TRBV7-9 and TRBJ1-1; D gene ambiguous. Trimming cost V 7 bases and J 4 bases, with 13 bases left between them. The CDR3 totals 13 residues. Germline V gene data show CDR1 as SEHNR and CDR2 as FQNEAQ (reference sequence).

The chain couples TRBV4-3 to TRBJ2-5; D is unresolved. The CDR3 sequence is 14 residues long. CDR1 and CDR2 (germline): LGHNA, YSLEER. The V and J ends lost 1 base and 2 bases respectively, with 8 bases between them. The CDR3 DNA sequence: TGCGCCAGCAGCCAAGTTCCAGGTCAAGAGACCCAGTACTTC. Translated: CASSQVPGQETQYF.

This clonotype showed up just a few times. CDR3 nucleotide sequence: TGTGCCAGCAGTATAGCGGGAAGCTCCTACGAGCAGTACTTC. It yields the protein CASSIAGSSYEQYF. The J gene is TRBJ2-7, the V gene TRBV27, with TRBD2 matching 8 bases. Germline CDR1 MNHEY, CDR2 SMNVEV (reference sequence). The CDR3 is made up of 14 amino acids. The junction had 3 bases not matched to a gene; V was cut back by 5 bases and J by 0 bases.

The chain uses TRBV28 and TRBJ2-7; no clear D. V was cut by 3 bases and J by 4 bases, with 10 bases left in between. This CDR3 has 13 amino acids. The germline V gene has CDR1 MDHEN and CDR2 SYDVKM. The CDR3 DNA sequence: TGTGCCAGCAGTTTTAGGGATTCGTACGAGCAGTACTTC. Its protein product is CASSFRDSYEQYF. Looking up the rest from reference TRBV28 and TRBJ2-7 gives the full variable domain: DVKVTQSSRYLVKRTGEKVFLECVQDMDHENMFWYRQDPGLGLRLIYFSYDVKMKEKGDIPEGYSVSREKKERFSLILESASTNQTSMYLCASSFRDSYEQYFGPGTRLTVT.

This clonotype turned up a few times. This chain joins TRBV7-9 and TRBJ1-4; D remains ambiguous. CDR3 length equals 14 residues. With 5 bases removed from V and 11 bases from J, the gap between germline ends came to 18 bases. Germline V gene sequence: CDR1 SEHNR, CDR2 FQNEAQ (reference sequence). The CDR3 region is CASSQGWQMEKLFF. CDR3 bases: TGTGCCAGCAGCCAAGGGTGGCAAATGGAGAAACTGTTTTTT.

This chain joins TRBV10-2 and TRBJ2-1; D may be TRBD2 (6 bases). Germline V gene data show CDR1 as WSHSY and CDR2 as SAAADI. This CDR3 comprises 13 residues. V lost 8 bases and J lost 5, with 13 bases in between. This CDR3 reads CASGRGGDNEQFF. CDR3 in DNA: TGCGCCAGCGGGCGGGGTGGGGACAATGAGCAGTTCTTC.

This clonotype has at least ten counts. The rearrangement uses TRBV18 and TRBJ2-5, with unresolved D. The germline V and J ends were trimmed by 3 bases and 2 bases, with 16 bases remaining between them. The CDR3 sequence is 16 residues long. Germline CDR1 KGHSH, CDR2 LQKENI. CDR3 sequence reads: CASSPYSVYWQETQYF. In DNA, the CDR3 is TGTGCCAGCTCACCCTATAGTGTGTATTGGCAAGAGACCCAGTACTTC.

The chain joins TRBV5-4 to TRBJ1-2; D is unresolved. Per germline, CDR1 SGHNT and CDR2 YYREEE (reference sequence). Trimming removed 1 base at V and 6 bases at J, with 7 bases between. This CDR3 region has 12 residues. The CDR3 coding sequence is TGTGCCAGCAGCTTGTTCGGGGATGGCTACACCTTC. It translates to CASSLFGDGYTF.

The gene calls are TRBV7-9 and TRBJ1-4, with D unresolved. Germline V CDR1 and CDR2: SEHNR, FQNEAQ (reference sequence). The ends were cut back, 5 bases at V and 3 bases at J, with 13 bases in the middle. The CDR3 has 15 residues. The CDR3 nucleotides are TGTGCCAGCAGCCCTCAGGATTCTGCTAATGAAAAACTGTTTTTT. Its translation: CASSPQDSANEKLFF.